The sequence of this T cell receptor (beta chain) was determined in a study of T-cell reconstitution after alpha-beta-depleted transplantation in children. As it was prepared, the TCRbeta library received unique molecular identifiers. TCRdb called the PCR reads again in MiXCR, with one record for every CDR3 protein. The data hold hundreds of thousands of distinct CDR3 sequences, with 15% to 20% observed a single time. Findings of the study overall: Expanded clones from the graft, numbering several hundred, reportedly supplied alpha-beta T cells about two months after transplant.

On this clonotype itself: Antigen specificity is unknown. A much more abundant neighbour one base away suggests this may be a read error.

The source was PBMCs, mostly from graft donor cells, collected 360 days after TCRalphabeta/CD19-depleted stem cell transplant. The sequence came from a male patient younger than 18 who had a stem cell transplant for acute lymphoblastic leukemia, so the T cells may come from the graft donor.

Here the CDR3 reads CAIRERETQYF. CDR3 sequence (DNA): TGTGCCATCAGGGAGAGAGAGACCCAGTACTTC. The chain couples TRBV10-3 to TRBJ2-5, with D unresolved. The CDR3 is 11 residues long. Trimming removed 6 bases from V and 4 bases from J, with 6 bases in between. Germline V lookup: CDR1 ENHRY, CDR2 SYGVKD.